This T cell receptor beta chain comes out of a study of shared clonotypes between healthy human individuals. Across the study: Researchers assigned three CD4 naive, three CD4 memory, two CD8 naive and one CD8 memory plate to each donor.

Study conclusions and caveats: Only blood was sampled; tissue repertoires likely differ.

This clone was seen more than once but under ten times. What it binds is not known. The data were produced by immunoSEQ multiplex PCR, yet TCRdb's version contains in-frame clones alone and is incomplete. The profile shows 550,000 to 850,000 clones, roughly 72% of them singletons. The TCR comes from a woman younger than 45 in good health. Sequencing was carried out using memory CD4+ T cells sorted from blood. Noted subset: CD45RA-negative fraction.

CDR3 in amino acids: CASSTLAGALEQYF. As DNA, the CDR3 is TGTGCCAGCAGTACCCTAGCGGGAGCCCTCGAGCAGTACTTC. This chain uses TRBV6-5 with TRBJ2-7; TRBD2 matches 10 bases. Germline lookup yields CDR1 MNHEY and CDR2 SVGAGI. The V gene end was trimmed by 5 bases and the J gene end by 6 bases; junction bases not matched to a gene: 7. This CDR3 is 14 amino acids long.